This T cell receptor (beta chain) was observed in a study of shared clonotypes between healthy human individuals. The table came from immunoSEQ multiplex PCR; TCRdb's copy has only in-frame clones and leaves some out. This table has roughly 2,000,000 clones, 80% to 95% appearing once. Germline-derived CDR1 and CDR2 are SGHVS and FNYEAQ. The ends lost 2 bases at V and 10 bases at J; junction bases unmatched: 7. CDR3 length: 15 amino acids. Naive CD8 cells, CD45RO-negative and positively selected for CCR7, excluded terminally differentiated effector memory CD45RA+ cells. This sequence joins TRBV7-6 and TRBJ2-1, with 11 bases identical to TRBD2. The sequenced sample consisted of naive CD8+ T cells from PBMCs. The receptor comes from a man aged 18-30 years in good health. Some clones in this sample may be carry-over from other donors' samples. CDR3 sequence reads: CASSLTTSGSREQFF. CDR3 nucleotide sequence: TGTGCCAGCAGCTTAACCACTAGCGGGAGCCGGGAGCAGTTCTTC.